This T cell receptor (beta chain) was recorded in a study of tumor-infiltrating lymphocytes in primary liver carcinoma. Production of TCR beta cDNA used 400 to 650 ng total RNA together with a constant-region primer. Libraries for TCR beta were built through three nested multiplex PCR rounds, which together made up a slightly modified ARM-PCR procedure. The opening two PCR rounds, roughly 11 cycles each, paired TRBV1-TRBV30 forward primers with a C-beta reverse primer. From the multiplex PCR reads, TCRdb called clonotypes with MiXCR, one entry per CDR3 protein. The sample holds about 320,000 distinct CDR3 sequences, 65% seen once. This clonotype showed up many times. Germline DNA was also extracted, and blood RNA was taken from unsorted whole blood. V was pared by 5 bases and J by 10 bases, with 14 bases of the junction left unmatched. CDR3 size: 14 residues. Germline-derived CDR1 and CDR2 are SQVTM and ANQGSEA.

Sequencing used peripheral blood. The source is a man between 35 and 55 years old with primary liver carcinoma and hepatitis B virus infection. The rearrangement links TRBV29-1 to TRBJ2-3; 8 bases match TRBD1. The CDR3 is CSVRIDRGVSAQYF. The CDR3 DNA follows: TGCAGCGTTCGTATAGACAGGGGCGTTTCGGCGCAGTATTTT.